This T cell receptor (beta chain) came from a study of blood T cell repertoires in COVID-19. Overall study: Samples taken during acute and convalescent COVID-19 were collected in the United States, Italy and Spain. From T cells, B-cell-depleted T cells, or PBMCs came the material, which was cDNA or gDNA.

Source study methods: Reference gene primer amplification gave estimated nucleated cell counts. Some clones are missing from TCRdb's copy, which holds only in-frame ones; the method was immunoSEQ multiplex PCR. V and J calls and clone size are as listed in that table; D and trimming were resolved from the DNA. The sample consists of more than 25,000 clones, 80% to 95% of them appearing once. The specimen was peripheral blood. The receptor was isolated from a man aged 65 to 79 with active or convalescent COVID-19.

CDR3 sequence reads: CASSPTGRSVSYEQYF. In DNA form, the CDR3 reads TGCGCCAGCAGCCCAACAGGCAGGTCGGTGTCCTACGAGCAGTACTTC. This chain connects TRBV5-1 to TRBJ2-7; tentatively, D is TRBD1 (5 bases). CDR1 is SGHRS, CDR2 YFSETQ, per germline. This CDR3 is 16 amino acids long. V lost 4 bases and J 1 base, leaving 18 bases between the germline ends.